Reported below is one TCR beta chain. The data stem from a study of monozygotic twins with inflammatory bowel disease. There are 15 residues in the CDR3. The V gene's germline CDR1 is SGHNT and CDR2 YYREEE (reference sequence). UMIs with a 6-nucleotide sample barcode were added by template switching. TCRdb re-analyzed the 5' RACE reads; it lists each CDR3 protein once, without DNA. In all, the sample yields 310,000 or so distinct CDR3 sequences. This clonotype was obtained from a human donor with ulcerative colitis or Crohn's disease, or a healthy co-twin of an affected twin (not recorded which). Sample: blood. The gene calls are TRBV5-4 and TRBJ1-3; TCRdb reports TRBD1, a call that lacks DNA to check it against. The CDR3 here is CASSLTGASGNTIYF. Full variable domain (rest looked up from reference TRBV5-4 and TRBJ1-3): ETGVTQSPTHLIKTRGQQVTLRCSSQSGHNTVSWYQQALGQGPQFIFQYYREEENGRGNFPPRFSGLQFPNYSSELNVNALELDDSALYLCASSLTGASGNTIYFGEGSWLTVV.